The sequence of this T cell receptor beta chain was determined in a study of OX40 agonist ivuxolimab in advanced cancers. Overall study: Eligibility admitted prior anti-PD-1, anti-PD-L1 or anti-CTLA-4 therapy; 40% had some.

TCRdb's table, derived via immunoSEQ multiplex PCR, lists solely in-frame clones and lacks some. The sample lists roughly 70,000 clones, around 85% occurring once. The V gene lost 2 bases and the J gene lost 6 bases, with 18 bases spanning the gap. CDR1 is SGHTA and CDR2 is FQGTGA in the germline V gene. The CDR3 is 16 residues long. Baseline was the first blood sampling point, followed by cycle 4 day 1 and cycle 7 day 1. General observations from the study: Expanded peripheral T cells had an undetermined antigen specificity. Clones of CD4+ and CD8+ blood T cells grew by week 6 at doses of 0.1 to 3.0 mg/kg.

The sample holds a few counts of this clone. No antigen is known for it. The sequence derives from an adult with an advanced solid tumor such as melanoma, head and neck, liver or kidney cancer. The sequenced sample was CD4+ or CD8+ T cells sorted from blood, obtained in a trial of the OX40 agonist ivuxolimab. The chain combines TRBV7-3 with TRBJ2-3; tentatively, D is TRBD2 (6 bases). The CDR3 loop reads CASSLSPSVRRDTQYF. The CDR3 coding sequence is TGTGCCAGCAGCTTATCCCCTAGCGTGAGGCGCGATACGCAGTATTTT. Using reference TRBV7-3 and TRBJ2-3 for the parts outside the CDR3, the full variable domain is GAGVSQTPSNKVTEKGKYVELRCDPISGHTALYWYRQSLGQGPEFLIYFQGTGAADDSGLPNDRFFAVRPEGSVSTLKIQRTERGDSAVYLCASSLSPSVRRDTQYFGPGTRLTVL.